A selection of T cell receptor beta chains follows, all from one sample in a study of T cell responses to AZD1222 COVID-19 vaccine. Method: immunoSEQ multiplex PCR; TCRdb's copy keeps in-frame clones and lacks some. The sample records roughly 120,000 clones, about 85% being singletons. The starting material was peripheral blood, obtained on day 0 of AZD1222 vaccination. The source of these receptors is an adult in good health. Each CDR3 is given with its conserved first and last residue. The D gene is left open where the match is weak. Rows may omit the clone size; those that give it use once, few, many or a size class.

d_call | clone_size | j_call | v_call | cdr3_aa | cdr3_nt
NA | NA | TRBJ1-2 | TRBV29-1 | CSVEEIFRDNQPYGYTF | TGCAGCGTTGAAGAAATTTTTCGGGACAACCAGCCCTATGGCTACACCTTC
NA | once | TRBJ2-7 | TRBV28 | CASSQAGGYEQYF | TGTGCCAGCAGTCAAGCAGGCGGGTACGAGCAGTACTTC
NA | NA | TRBJ1-2 | TRBV12-5 | CASGLGTGNYGYTF | TGTGCTAGTGGTTTGGGAACAGGGAACTATGGCTACACCTTC
NA | NA | TRBJ2-5 | TRBV4-1 | CASSPGGSEQETQYF | TGCGCCAGCAGCCCGGGCGGAAGCGAACAAGAGACCCAGTACTTC
NA | NA | TRBJ1-5 | TRBV5-3 | CARSLSGNQPQHF | TGTGCCAGAAGCTTGAGCGGGAATCAGCCCCAGCATTTT
NA | NA | TRBJ1-2 | TRBV9 | CASSAEWTALYGYTF | TGTGCCAGCAGCGCGGAATGGACAGCCCTCTATGGCTACACCTTC
TRBD2 | NA | TRBJ2-1 | TRBV5-1 | CASLWTSGGAINEQFF | TGCGCCAGCCTCTGGACTAGCGGGGGGGCCATCAATGAGCAGTTCTTC
NA | NA | TRBJ2-7 | TRBV20-1 | CSASGAGNYEQYF | TGCAGTGCCAGTGGGGCAGGGAACTACGAGCAGTACTTC
TRBD1 | NA | TRBJ2-5 | TRBV11-3 | CASSSTGGPWDQYF | TGTGCCAGCAGCTCGACAGGGGGACCGTGGGACCAGTACTTC
NA | NA | TRBJ2-1 | TRBV7-9 | CASSLGAWGGAKNEQFF | TGTGCCAGCAGCTTAGGGGCCTGGGGGGGCGCGAAGAATGAGCAGTTCTTC
NA | NA | TRBJ2-7 | TRBV11-2 | CASRLRDFNIYEQYF | TGTGCCAGCAGACTTCGGGACTTCAATATCTACGAGCAGTACTTC
NA | NA | TRBJ1-1 | TRBV4-1 | CASSPTGQTTGGAFF | TGCGCCAGCAGCCCAACCGGACAGACCACGGGGGGAGCTTTCTTT
NA | NA | TRBJ2-2 | TRBV6-6 | CASSREDLAPNTGELFF | TGTGCCAGCAGTCGCGAGGACCTAGCACCGAACACCGGGGAGCTGTTTTTT
NA | NA | TRBJ1-1 | TRBV28 | CASSLGTEAFF | TGTGCCAGCAGTTTGGGTACTGAAGCTTTCTTT
NA | NA | TRBJ2-6 | TRBV9 | CASSRSGPTSGANVLTF | TGTGCCAGCAGCAGAAGCGGACCAACCTCTGGGGCCAACGTCCTGACTTTC
TRBD2 | NA | TRBJ2-3 | TRBV6-5 | CASSLGGSTDTQYF | TGTGCCAGCAGCCTCGGGGGGAGCACAGATACGCAGTATTTT
TRBD1 | NA | TRBJ1-2 | TRBV30 | CAWSRDRYCTF | TGTGCCTGGAGCCGGGACAGGTATTGCACCTTC
TRBD2 | few | TRBJ2-7 | TRBV3-1/TRBV3-2 | CASSRGLAGHEQYF | TGTGCCAGCAGCCGGGGACTAGCGGGCCACGAGCAGTACTTC
NA | NA | TRBJ1-1 | TRBV30 | CAWSVGGAMNTEAFF | TGTGCCTGGAGTGTAGGGGGGGCGATGAACACTGAAGCTTTCTTT
NA | NA | TRBJ2-6 | TRBV4-1 | CASSPGRLRGANVLTF | TGCGCCAGCAGCCCGGGGCGGCTGAGGGGGGCCAACGTCCTGACTTTC
NA | NA | TRBJ2-7 | TRBV24-1 | CATSDGTGGYEQYF | TGTGCCACCAGTGATGGGACCGGCGGGTACGAGCAGTACTTC
NA | NA | TRBJ2-7 | TRBV20-1 | CSASSYRAYDEQYF | TGCAGTGCTAGTTCTTACAGGGCCTACGACGAGCAGTACTTC
NA | once | TRBJ1-3 | TRBV19 | CASSISPRVRNTIYF | TGTGCCAGTAGTATAAGTCCGAGGGTCCGAAACACCATATATTTT
TRBD2 | NA | TRBJ2-7 | TRBV25-1 | CASSDRGELYEQYF | TGTGCCAGCAGTGATCGGGGGGAATTATACGAGCAGTACTTC
NA | NA | TRBJ1-1 | TRBV3-1/TRBV3-2 | CASSLHGQNTEAFF | TGTGCCAGCAGCCTTCACGGACAGAACACTGAAGCTTTCTTT
NA | NA | TRBJ1-5 | TRBV28 | CASTSRGVEPQHF | TGTGCCAGCACCTCCCGGGGGGTGGAGCCCCAGCATTTT
NA | NA | TRBJ2-5 | TRBV3-1/TRBV3-2 | CASSQDPIGQQETQYF | TGTGCCAGCAGCCAAGACCCCATCGGACAGCAAGAGACCCAGTACTTC
NA | NA | TRBJ1-1 | TRBV28 | CASSLGDRILNTEAFF | TGTGCCAGCAGTTTAGGGGATCGAATACTGAACACTGAAGCTTTCTTT
TRBD1 | NA | TRBJ1-2 | TRBV19 | CASTRTGHGYTF | TGTGCCAGTACCCGGACAGGTCATGGCTACACCTTC
NA | NA | TRBJ1-1 | TRBV19 | CASSPSGVNTEAFF | TGTGCCAGTAGCCCCTCGGGGGTGAACACTGAAGCTTTCTTT
NA | NA | TRBJ1-5 | TRBV5-1 | CASSLGGYNQPQHF | TGCGCCAGCAGCTTGGGGGGTTACAATCAGCCCCAGCATTTT
NA | NA | TRBJ1-2 | TRBV2 | CASSATLATAEFRYTF | TGTGCCAGCAGCGCCACCCTCGCGACAGCGGAGTTTCGCTACACCTTC
NA | NA | TRBJ2-6 | TRBV6-5 | CASSYSPAGANVLTF | TGTGCCAGCAGTTACTCCCCGGCTGGGGCCAACGTCCTGACTTTC
NA | NA | TRBJ2-7 | TRBV6-6 | CASSSPRGTYEQYF | TGTGCCAGCAGTTCCCCCCGGGGGACATACGAGCAGTACTTC
NA | NA | TRBJ2-4 | TRBV3-1/TRBV3-2 | CASSQGDRRAKNIQYF | TGTGCCAGCAGCCAAGGAGACAGGAGAGCCAAAAACATTCAGTACTTC
NA | NA | TRBJ2-5 | TRBV5-1 | CASSSSPGETQYF | TGCGCCAGCAGCTCTTCACCGGGAGAGACCCAGTACTTC
NA | NA | TRBJ2-3 | TRBV2 | CASNPPMGADTQYF | TGTGCCAGCAACCCTCCCATGGGGGCAGATACGCAGTATTTT
NA | NA | TRBJ1-1 | TRBV5-4 | CASSLPEGGTEAFF | TGTGCCAGCAGCTTGCCAGAGGGCGGGACTGAAGCTTTCTTT
NA | NA | TRBJ2-2 | TRBV6-4 | CASSDSWTGELFF | TGTGCCAGCAGTGACTCTTGGACCGGGGAGCTGTTTTTT
NA | NA | TRBJ2-1 | TRBV6-5 | CASSYSPREYNEQFF | TGTGCCAGCAGTTACTCGCCTCGGGAATACAATGAGCAGTTCTTC